What follows are 15 T cell receptor beta chains derived from one specimen sequenced in a study of T cell responses to AZD1222 COVID-19 vaccine. Clones were read by immunoSEQ multiplex PCR, and TCRdb kept only the in-frame ones, dropping some. The table has about 150,000 clones, 92% seen once. The input for sequencing was peripheral blood, taken on day 0 of AZD1222 vaccination. The source of these receptors is an adult in good health.

The chain joins TRBV13 to TRBJ2-7; D is unresolved. Trimming took off 1 base at V and 4 bases at J, with 8 bases between the two ends. The V gene's germline CDR1 is PRHDT and CDR2 FYEKMQ (reference sequence). This CDR3 has 13 amino acids. For the CDR3, the DNA is TGTGCCAGCAGCTTAGCAAGCCTTTACGAGCAGTACTTC. Translation gives CASSLASLYEQYF.

V and J are TRBV6-1 and TRBJ1-4; D gene ambiguous. The V gene's germline CDR1 is MNHNS and CDR2 SASEGT. The CDR3 is 11 residues long. The germline V and J ends were trimmed by 5 bases and 8 bases, with 6 bases remaining between them. DNA of the CDR3: TGTGCCAGCAGTTATGGGGAAAAACTGTTTTTT. It is translated as CASSYGEKLFF.

This clone was recorded only once. V gene TRBV7-2 combines with J gene TRBJ2-2, with TRBD2 matching over 7 bases. The germline V gene has CDR1 SGHTA and CDR2 FQGNSA. The CDR3 consists of 18 residues. Trimming took 1 base from V and 4 from J; bases not matched to a gene: 12. The chain's CDR3 is CASSLGWPGRRATGELFF. In nucleotides, the CDR3 is TGTGCCAGCAGCTTAGGATGGCCCGGGAGGCGCGCCACCGGGGAGCTGTTTTTT.

About this clone: Because the CDR3's place on the DNA is in doubt, the DNA is left out and the CDR3 is given as listed by TCRdb. V and J are TRBV7-8 and TRBJ2-7; the table calls TRBD2, which could not be checked here. The length of the CDR3 is 18 amino acids, counting both ends. CDR1 is SGHVS, CDR2 FQNEAQ, per germline. CDR3 residues: CASSLIGGRGITSSTSGF.

The chain recombines TRBV25-1 with TRBJ1-1; no clear D. Germline V gene lookup returns CDR1 MGHDK and CDR2 SYGVNS. The CDR3 has 13 amino acids. Trimming cost V 8 bases and J 1 base, with 11 bases left between them. CDR3 coding DNA: TGTGCCAGCCTGGGGTTTGAGAACACTGAAGCTTTCTTT. Protein sequence: CASLGFENTEAFF.

V and J are TRBV28 and TRBJ1-2; D gene ambiguous. The CDR3 consists of 14 residues. Per the germline V gene, CDR1 is MDHEN and CDR2 is SYDVKM. V was trimmed by 6 bases and J by 0 bases, leaving 11 bases between them. The CDR3: CASRGGGPNYGYTF. The CDR3, as DNA: TGTGCCAGCAGAGGAGGAGGACCTAACTATGGCTACACCTTC.

The V gene is TRBV27, the J gene TRBJ1-3; the D gene is possibly TRBD1 (5 bases). CDR3 length: 15 amino acids. Trimming pared 6 bases from V and 1 base from J, leaving 13 bases between. Per the germline V gene, CDR1 is MNHEY and CDR2 is SMNVEV (reference sequence). In nucleotides, the CDR3 is TGTGCCAGCAGGAACCAGGGTGCGTCTGGAAACACCATATATTTT. Protein sequence: CASRNQGASGNTIYF.

This chain links TRBV14 with TRBJ2-1, with D hard to call. CDR3 length: 15 residues. Trimming removed 1 base from V and 6 bases from J, with 13 bases in between. CDR1 and CDR2 (germline): SGHDN, FVKESK. The CDR3 region is CASSQVRIWFNEQFF. CDR3 sequence (DNA): TGTGCCAGCAGCCAAGTAAGGATTTGGTTCAATGAGCAGTTCTTC.

The CDR3 nucleotides read TGTGCCAGCAGCCCGGGAGGGAGGCGGGAGTACCACGAGCAGTACTTC. It translates to CASSPGGRREYHEQYF. The rearrangement uses TRBV11-3 and TRBJ2-7, with 8 bases that match TRBD2. CDR3 size: 16 residues. The J segment lost 5 bases and the V segment lost 5 bases, leaving 14 bases of the junction unmatched. In germline, CDR1 is SGHNT, CDR2 YENEEA.

The CDR3 nucleotides read TGTGCCAGCAGCTTTAGCGGGAGTGGGTTCGAGACCCAGTACTTC. Translated: CASSFSGSGFETQYF. V usage is TRBV9 and J usage is TRBJ2-5, with 9 bases matching TRBD2. The CDR3 extends over 15 amino acids. CDR1 and CDR2 from the germline V gene are SGDLS and YYNGEE. The junction had 9 bases not matched to a gene; V was cut back by 4 bases and J by 5 bases.

The genes are TRBV28 and TRBJ1-2; 7 nucleotides agree with TRBD1. CDR1 is MDHEN and CDR2 is SYDVKM in the germline V gene. Germline trimming cut 8 bases from V and 8 bases from J; bases unmatched to any gene: 8. CDR3 length: 12 amino acids. The CDR3 coding sequence is TGTGCCAGCTTCGAGGGGGCGAGGGGCTACACCTTC. Its protein is CASFEGARGYTF.

The chain combines TRBV20-1 with TRBJ2-1; 9 bases match TRBD2. CDR1 and CDR2 (germline): DFQATT, SNEGSKA (reference sequence). V lost 3 bases, J lost 4 bases, and 4 bases stayed unmatched. The CDR3 contains 14 residues. The CDR3 coding sequence is TGCAGTGCTAGTCGGCTAGCGGGATACAATGAGCAGTTCTTC. Translating it yields CSASRLAGYNEQFF.

CDR3 amino acids: CASSHASGHFTDTQYF. CDR3 bases: TGTGCCAGCAGCCATGCGTCCGGACACTTCACAGATACGCAGTATTTT. V gene TRBV5-5 combines with J gene TRBJ2-3; perhaps TRBD1 as D (5 bases). Germline V gene data show CDR1 as SGHKS and CDR2 as YYEKEE (reference sequence). CDR3 length: 16 residues. V was clipped by 4 bases and J by 2 bases, with 17 bases between them.

This chain connects TRBV27 to TRBJ2-7, with TRBD2 matching over 10 bases. J gave up 5 bases and V 3 bases, and 4 bases lay outside the gene matches. This CDR3 is 14 amino acids long. Germline values: CDR1 MNHEY, CDR2 SMNVEV (reference sequence). The CDR3 is CASSFLAGGHEQYF. CDR3 in DNA: TGTGCCAGCAGTTTTTTAGCGGGAGGACACGAGCAGTACTTC.

J is TRBJ2-7 and V is TRBV28; no definite D call. Per the germline V gene, CDR1 is MDHEN and CDR2 is SYDVKM. The CDR3 spans 12 residues. V was shortened by 5 bases and J by 2 bases, with 7 bases between the two germline ends. As DNA, the CDR3 is TGTGCCAGCAGTACCCGGGCCTACGAGCAGTACTTC. Amino acid sequence: CASSTRAYEQYF.